The 32 T cell receptor beta chains below were found in one sample sequenced in a study of radiotherapy plus CTLA-4 blockade in lung cancer. Clones were sequenced by immunoSEQ multiplex PCR, and TCRdb holds only the in-frame ones, with some missing. Of some 52,000 clones listed, 65% to 85% are singletons. The sequencing here drew on peripheral blood, taken from a patient treated with radiotherapy plus ipilimumab. These receptors came from a human donor with non-small cell lung cancer who had a partial response to radiotherapy plus ipilimumab.

This CDR3 reads CASSFWGGGRFEKLFF. The CDR3 DNA sequence: TGCGCCAGCAGCTTTTGGGGGGGCGGACGTTTTGAAAAACTGTTTTTT. This chain uses TRBV5-1 with TRBJ1-4, with D perhaps TRBD1 (6 bases). This CDR3 region has 16 residues. V was cut by 2 bases and J by 7 bases, with 18 bases left in between. Germline CDR1 and CDR2: SGHRS and YFSETQ.

The J gene is TRBJ2-4, the V gene TRBV5-5; D is perhaps TRBD2 (6 bases). Trimming took off 2 bases at V and 13 bases at J, with 19 bases between the two ends. From germline, CDR1 is SGHKS and CDR2 YYEKEE (reference sequence). The CDR3 contains 14 residues. The CDR3 protein is CASSLGGGAGSQYF. DNA of the CDR3: TGTGCCAGCAGCTTAGGCGGAGGGGCAGGTAGCCAGTACTTC.

The genes are TRBV12-5 and TRBJ2-7, with D possibly being TRBD1 (6 bases). This CDR3 region has 14 residues. Trimming stripped 1 base from V and 5 bases from J, with 12 bases between. From germline, CDR1 is LGHNT and CDR2 FRNRAP. This CDR3 reads CASGLEARDNEQYF. The CDR3 nucleotides are TGTGCTAGTGGTTTGGAGGCCAGGGACAACGAGCAGTACTTC. The full variable domain, its missing parts supplied by reference TRBV12-5 and TRBJ2-7, is DARVTQTPRHKVTEMGQEVTMRCQPILGHNTVFWYRQTMMQGLELLAYFRNRAPLDDSGMPKDRFSAEMPDATLATLKIQPSEPRDSAVYFCASGLEARDNEQYFGPGTRLTVT.

The chain employs TRBV19 and TRBJ2-1; 7 positions agree with TRBD1. Germline V CDR1 and CDR2: LNHDA, SQIVND (reference sequence). The V segment lost 3 bases and the J segment 5 bases; nucleotides outside the gene matches: 10. This CDR3 is built from 16 residues. The CDR3: CASSMRGRGSHNEQFF. CDR3 bases: TGTGCCAGTAGTATGAGGGGCAGGGGGAGCCACAATGAGCAGTTCTTC.

J is TRBJ2-2 and V is TRBV7-3, with D possibly being TRBD1 (6 bases). Trimming took 3 bases from V and 4 from J, leaving 12 bases between them. There are 15 residues in the CDR3. The V gene's germline CDR1 is SGHTA and CDR2 FQGTGA. CDR3 DNA sequence: TGTGCCAGCAGCTTTTACAGGGCTGGCACCGGGGAGCTGTTTTTT. Protein sequence: CASSFYRAGTGELFF.

The sample holds a few counts of this clone. V and J are TRBV7-6 and TRBJ2-3; D might be TRBD1 (5 bases). Germline V lookup: CDR1 SGHVS, CDR2 FNYEAQ. The CDR3 spans 11 residues. V lost 4 bases and J lost 6, with 5 bases in between. The CDR3 bases are TGTGCCAGCAGCTGGGGCGATACGCAGTATTTT. Translated: CASSWGDTQYF.

A few counts support this clone. The J gene is TRBJ2-2, the V gene TRBV19; 8 bases are a match to TRBD1. Per germline, CDR1 LNHDA and CDR2 SQIVND (reference sequence). V gave up 3 bases and J gave up 4 bases; unmatched junction bases: 1. The CDR3 has 14 amino acids. The CDR3 protein is CASSITGGTGELFF. CDR3 DNA sequence: TGTGCCAGTAGTATCACAGGGGGCACCGGGGAGCTGTTTTTT.

The chain is built from TRBV19 and TRBJ2-5, with D maybe TRBD1 (6 bases). This CDR3 has 13 residues. Per the germline V gene, CDR1 is LNHDA and CDR2 is SQIVND (reference sequence). V gave up 5 bases and J gave up 7 bases, with 14 bases separating them. The CDR3 bases are TGTGCCAGTAGTGTACAGGGCGAAGGGACCCAGTACTTC. Its translation: CASSVQGEGTQYF.

The V and J genes are TRBV4-1 and TRBJ1-2; D ambiguous. Germline V gene sequence: CDR1 MGHRA, CDR2 YSYEKL. The CDR3 consists of 15 residues. V was cut by 1 base and J by 0 bases, with 9 bases left in between. CDR3 residues: CASSQVAGANYGYTF. The CDR3 DNA reads TGCGCCAGCAGCCAAGTGGCGGGAGCTAACTATGGCTACACCTTC.

The chain's CDR3 is CASSIASGASQETQYF. Written as DNA, the CDR3 is TGTGCCAGTAGTATAGCCAGCGGAGCTTCTCAAGAGACCCAGTACTTC. The chain employs TRBV19 and TRBJ2-5; D might be TRBD2 (5 bases). The V end was cut by 1 base, the J end by 2 bases, with 14 bases between. Germline CDR1 and CDR2: LNHDA and SQIVND (reference sequence). The CDR3 is 16 amino acids.

The genes are TRBV18 and TRBJ2-3; D not resolved. The CDR3 length is 14 residues. Germline V lookup: CDR1 KGHSH, CDR2 LQKENI. Deletions cut 3 bases from V and 0 bases from J, with 7 bases between. The CDR3 region is CASSPTRSTDTQYF. CDR3 coding DNA: TGTGCCAGCTCACCGACAAGAAGCACAGATACGCAGTATTTT.

The J gene is TRBJ2-2, the V gene TRBV9; a possible D gene is TRBD2 (6 bases). V lost 3 bases, J lost 6 bases, and 15 bases lay in between. The CDR3 has 15 amino acids. Germline CDR1 and CDR2: SGDLS and YYNGEE. CDR3: CASSGAYPGAGELFF. The CDR3 nucleotides read TGTGCCAGCAGCGGGGCTTACCCGGGGGCCGGGGAGCTGTTTTTT.

This clone was detected only a few times. This chain's CDR3 is CASSLLGGTGELFF. CDR3 coding DNA: TGTGCCAGCAGCTTACTGGGGGGAACCGGGGAGCTGTTTTTT. The rearrangement uses TRBV7-7 and TRBJ2-2, with D perhaps TRBD2 (6 bases). Trimming removed 2 bases at V and 5 bases at J, with 9 bases between. In germline, CDR1 is SSHAT, CDR2 FNYEAQ (reference sequence). The CDR3 has 14 amino acids.

This rearrangement joins TRBV7-6 to TRBJ2-7, with D maybe TRBD1 (7 bases). The CDR3 extends over 14 amino acids. Germline assignment: CDR1 SGHVS and CDR2 FNYEAQ. V was shortened by 1 base and J by 4 bases, with 11 bases between the two germline ends. The CDR3 DNA reads TGTGCCAGCAGCTTAGTTGCAGGGGGGTACGAGCAGTACTTC. Translation: CASSLVAGGYEQYF.

This chain uses TRBV5-4 with TRBJ1-1; 10 bases line up with TRBD1. Germline CDR1 is SGHNT and CDR2 is YYREEE (reference sequence). V lost 4 bases, J lost 7 bases, and 7 bases stayed unmatched. The CDR3 spans 14 residues. The CDR3 reads CASSTGDRGVEAFF. The CDR3 DNA sequence: TGTGCCAGCAGCACTGGGGACAGGGGTGTTGAAGCTTTCTTT. The full variable domain, its missing parts supplied by reference TRBV5-4 and TRBJ1-1, is ETGVTQSPTHLIKTRGQQVTLRCSSQSGHNTVSWYQQALGQGPQFIFQYYREEENGRGNFPPRFSGLQFPNYSSELNVNALELDDSALYLCASSTGDRGVEAFFGQGTRLTVV.

V and J are TRBV6-1 and TRBJ1-1; 7 nucleotides align to TRBD1. The CDR3 totals 13 residues. Germline-derived CDR1 and CDR2 are MNHNS and SASEGT. Trimming at V came to 6 bases and at J to 5 bases, leaving 6 bases not matched to a gene. The CDR3 sequence is CASSYNRGTEAFF. The CDR3 DNA is TGTGCCAGCAGCTACAACAGGGGTACTGAAGCTTTCTTT.

The gene calls are TRBV29-1 and TRBJ1-1, with a tentative D call TRBD1 (5 bases). CDR3 size: 14 residues. Germline V gene lookup returns CDR1 SQVTM and CDR2 ANQGSEA. The V end was cut by 3 bases, the J end by 4 bases, with 15 bases between. The CDR3 bases are TGCAGCGTTGATTCTCAGGGCGGGGGCACTGAAGCTTTCTTT. This encodes CSVDSQGGGTEAFF. Complete variable domain (other parts from reference TRBV29-1 and TRBJ1-1): SAVISQKPSRDICQRGTSLTIQCQVDSQVTMMFWYRQQPGQSLTLIATANQGSEATYESGFVIDKFPISRPNLTFSTLTVSNMSPEDSSIYLCSVDSQGGGTEAFFGQGTRLTVV.

The chain links TRBV6-6 to TRBJ2-7; D ambiguous. V was clipped by 0 bases and J by 2 bases, with 2 bases between them. Germline CDR1 and CDR2: MNHNY and SVGAGI (reference sequence). This CDR3 has 12 amino acids. The CDR3 nucleotides are TGTGCCAGCAGTTACTCCACCTACGAGCAGTACTTC. Translating it yields CASSYSTYEQYF.

The chain is built from TRBV5-1 and TRBJ1-5; possible D gene TRBD1, 6 bases. Germline CDR1 reads SGHRS; CDR2 reads YFSETQ. The V gene lost 5 bases and the J gene lost 0 bases, with 12 bases spanning the gap. The CDR3 totals 15 residues. The CDR3 sequence is CASRLRTDSNQPQHF. The DNA of the CDR3 is TGCGCCAGCAGACTAAGGACAGATAGCAATCAGCCCCAGCATTTT.

The V and J genes are TRBV7-3 and TRBJ2-1, with a weak D call TRBD2 (5 bases). V was trimmed by 5 bases and J by 1 base, leaving 12 bases between them. CDR1 SGHTA and CDR2 FQGTGA come from the germline V gene. This CDR3 is built from 15 residues. CDR3 loop: CASSVDSGSYNEQFF. In nucleotides, the CDR3 is TGTGCCAGCAGCGTCGATTCGGGATCCTACAATGAGCAGTTCTTC. The full variable domain, rest sourced from reference TRBV7-3 and TRBJ2-1, is GAGVSQTPSNKVTEKGKYVELRCDPISGHTALYWYRQSLGQGPEFLIYFQGTGAADDSGLPNDRFFAVRPEGSVSTLKIQRTERGDSAVYLCASSVDSGSYNEQFFGPGTRLTVL.

V gene TRBV6-6 combines with J gene TRBJ2-2; 9 bases match TRBD1. The CDR3 sequence is 13 residues long. After removal of 8 bases from V and 5 bases from J, the junction contained 3 bases not matched to a gene. Germline V gene sequence: CDR1 MNHNY, CDR2 SVGAGI (reference sequence). The CDR3 sequence is CASADRGTGELFF. The CDR3 DNA sequence: TGTGCCAGCGCGGACAGGGGAACCGGGGAGCTGTTTTTT.

CDR3 DNA sequence: TGTGCCAGCAGTTTATGGGGGGGCAGGGCGAACAGGGCGAACACCGGGGAGCTGTTTTTT. It is translated as CASSLWGGRANRANTGELFF. The chain recombines TRBV27 with TRBJ2-2; the D gene is possibly TRBD2 (7 bases). This CDR3 has 20 residues. The germline V gene encodes CDR1 MNHEY and CDR2 SMNVEV (reference sequence). V was pared by 1 base and J by 0 bases, with 21 bases between.

This clone has only a few counts. The chain has TRBV5-1 and TRBJ2-7; TRBD2 is a possible D gene (6 bases). This CDR3 region has 14 residues. V gave up 7 bases and J gave up 0 bases, with 14 bases separating them. CDR1 is SGHRS, CDR2 YFSETQ, per germline. CDR3 in DNA: TGCGCCAGCTCCCGGGACTCCCACTCCTACGAGCAGTACTTC. Encoded protein: CASSRDSHSYEQYF.

V is TRBV7-2 and J is TRBJ2-5, with 8 bases lining up with TRBD2. Germline V lookup: CDR1 SGHTA, CDR2 FQGNSA. The CDR3 is 17 amino acids. J gave up 2 bases and V 6 bases, and 14 bases lay outside the gene matches. For the CDR3, the DNA is TGTGCCAGCAGTCCACTTTGGCGGGGGGCGGGACAAGAGACCCAGTACTTC. Translation: CASSPLWRGAGQETQYF.

V usage is TRBV6-6 and J usage is TRBJ1-2, with no clear D. Germline CDR1 reads MNHNY; CDR2 reads SVGAGI (reference sequence). This CDR3 spans 13 amino acids. V was clipped by 7 bases and J by 0 bases, with 9 bases between them. CDR3: CASTETANYGYTF. The DNA for the CDR3 is TGTGCCAGCACCGAAACAGCTAACTATGGCTACACCTTC.

With respect to this clone: An end of the junction differs from the germline gene, which may be a read error. V gene TRBV7-9 combines with J gene TRBJ2-4; 9 bases map to TRBD1. The germline V gene encodes CDR1 SEHNR and CDR2 FQNEAQ (reference sequence). The CDR3 sequence is 12 residues long. CDR3 region: CASSSPGQGTFF. The CDR3 DNA reads as TGTGCCAGCAGCTCCCCCGGACAGGGGACCTTCTTC.

V and J are TRBV11-2 and TRBJ2-5; 11 positions agree with TRBD2. Germline V lookup: CDR1 SGHAT, CDR2 FQNNGV. The length of the CDR3 is 14 residues. V gave up 5 bases and J gave up 5 bases; unmatched junction bases: 4. The CDR3 protein is CASSQGLADETQYF. The CDR3 coding sequence is TGTGCCAGCAGCCAGGGACTAGCGGATGAGACCCAGTACTTC.

The chain recombines TRBV5-1 with TRBJ2-3; 11 nucleotides line up with TRBD2. The CDR3 contains 16 residues. Germline V gives CDR1 SGHRS, CDR2 YFSETQ. The V segment lost 0 bases and the J segment 5 bases; nucleotides outside the gene matches: 5. CDR3 nucleotides: TGCGCCAGCAGCTTGGATAGCGGGGGGGCTGGAGATACGCAGTATTTT. This sequence encodes CASSLDSGGAGDTQYF.

The chain recombines TRBV4-3 with TRBJ1-2; TRBD1 is a possible D gene (5 bases). Trimming removed 1 base at V and 2 bases at J, with 14 bases between. The CDR3 is 16 residues long. CDR1 is LGHNA and CDR2 is YSLEER in the germline V gene. DNA for the CDR3: TGCGCCAGCAGCCAAGCTATGGGGGGACTCAACTATGGCTACACCTTC. It translates to CASSQAMGGLNYGYTF.

This clone occurred once. The chain employs TRBV7-3 and TRBJ2-5, with 7 bases lining up with TRBD2. Germline V lookup: CDR1 SGHTA, CDR2 FQGTGA. This CDR3 has 13 residues. The V gene end was trimmed by 1 base and the J gene end by 4 bases; junction bases not matched to a gene: 0. This chain's CDR3 is CASSLRGGETQYF. The CDR3 DNA reads TGTGCCAGCAGCTTAAGGGGGGGAGAGACCCAGTACTTC. Looking up the rest from reference TRBV7-3 and TRBJ2-5 gives the full variable domain: GAGVSQTPSNKVTEKGKYVELRCDPISGHTALYWYRQSLGQGPEFLIYFQGTGAADDSGLPNDRFFAVRPEGSVSTLKIQRTERGDSAVYLCASSLRGGETQYFGPGTRLLVL.

The V gene is TRBV19, the J gene TRBJ1-2; D might be TRBD1 (5 bases). Germline V gene lookup returns CDR1 LNHDA and CDR2 SQIVND (reference sequence). Trimming removed 7 bases from V and 0 bases from J, with 18 bases in between. The CDR3 contains 16 residues. CDR3 amino acids: CASTNNQGLPNYGYTF. The DNA of the CDR3 is TGTGCCAGTACTAACAACCAGGGCCTACCTAACTATGGCTACACCTTC.

This sequence joins TRBV2 and TRBJ2-5; 13 nucleotides match TRBD2. V gave up 5 bases and J gave up 6 bases; unmatched junction bases: 3. Germline CDR1 and CDR2: SNHLY and FYNNEI. The CDR3 loop spans 14 amino acids. DNA of the CDR3: TGTGCCAGCAGTACTAGCGGGGGGGAGAAGACCCAGTACTTC. Its translation: CASSTSGGEKTQYF.